This record covers a single TCR beta chain. Its antigen is not known. CDR1 and CDR2 (germline): LNHDA, SQIVND (reference sequence). Trimming shortened V by 4 bases and J by 3 bases, and 13 bases separated the two germline ends. This CDR3 comprises 14 residues. The record originates from a study of early stage breast cancer tumors. General study findings and limits: Tumors had around 2.5-fold higher T cell density than normal breast. Most shared enriched TCRB sequences were commonly generated ones.

TCRdb's table, derived via immunoSEQ multiplex PCR, lists solely in-frame clones and lacks some. The table shows 65,000 to 75,000 clones, with around 80% occurring only once. The chain is built from TRBV19 and TRBJ2-7, with D perhaps matching TRBD1 (6 bases). This receptor was obtained from a person aged 35-49 years with breast cancer. Specimen: blood. The CDR3 DNA reads TGTGCCAGTAGTACCCCGGGACATTTCTACGAGCAGTACTTC. The encoded protein is CASSTPGHFYEQYF.